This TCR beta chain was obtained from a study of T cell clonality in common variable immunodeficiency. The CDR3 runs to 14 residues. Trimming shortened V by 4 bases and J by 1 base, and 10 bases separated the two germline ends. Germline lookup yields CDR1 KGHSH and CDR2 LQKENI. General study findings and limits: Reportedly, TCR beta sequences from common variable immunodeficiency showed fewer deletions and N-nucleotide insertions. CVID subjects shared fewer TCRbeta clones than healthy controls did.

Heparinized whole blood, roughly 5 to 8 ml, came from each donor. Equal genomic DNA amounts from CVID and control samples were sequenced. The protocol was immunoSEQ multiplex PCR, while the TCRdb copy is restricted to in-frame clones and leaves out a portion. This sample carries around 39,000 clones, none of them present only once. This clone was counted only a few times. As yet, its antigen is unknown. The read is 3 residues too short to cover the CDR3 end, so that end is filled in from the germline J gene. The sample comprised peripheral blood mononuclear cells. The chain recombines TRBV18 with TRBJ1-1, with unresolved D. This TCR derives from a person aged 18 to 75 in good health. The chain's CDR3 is CASSLVSPNTEAFF. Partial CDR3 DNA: TGTGCCAGCTCACTCGTCAGTCCGAACACTGAA.